Presented here are 15 T cell receptor beta chains from one specimen sequenced in a study of blood T cells in healthy people across ages. Next came a second PCR, run for about 6 to 12 cycles, which used a sample-barcoded 5' primer along with a J-beta primer mix. TCRdb re-derived calls from the 5' RACE reads in MiXCR, one entry per CDR3 protein. The table shows some 890,000 distinct CDR3 sequences, with 25% to 35% occurring only once. These same records also appear under a second study, on T cells of mothers and their children.

Material for sequencing was blood. The receptors were sampled from a woman between 40 and 55 years old in good health.

CDR3: CSASAPGGGSNQPQHF. The CDR3 DNA sequence: TGCAGTGCTAGTGCCCCGGGGGGGGGTAGCAATCAGCCCCAGCATTTT. V gene TRBV20-1 combines with J gene TRBJ1-5; D may be TRBD1 (5 bases). The V gene lost 3 bases and the J gene lost 0 bases, with 15 bases spanning the gap. Germline-derived CDR1 and CDR2 are DFQATT and SNEGSKA (reference sequence). The CDR3 totals 16 residues.

This clonotype appeared a few times. The chain carries TRBV7-2 and TRBJ2-6, with a tentative D call TRBD1 (6 bases). The germline gives CDR1 SGHTA, CDR2 FQGNSA. The V end lost 3 bases, the J end lost 0 bases, and 9 bases lay between the germline ends. The CDR3 runs 16 residues. Here the CDR3 reads CASSLQGRSGANVLTF. CDR3 bases: TGTGCCAGCAGCTTGCAGGGGCGCTCTGGGGCCAACGTCCTGACTTTC.

This clonotype was seen only a few times. The chain joins TRBV7-3 to TRBJ2-1; 9 bases align to TRBD1. Germline lookup yields CDR1 SGHTA and CDR2 FQGTGA. CDR3 length: 15 amino acids. Losses at the gene ends were 5 bases for V and 5 bases for J; bases not matched to a gene: 7. This chain's CDR3 is CASSPGGQGNNEQFF. The CDR3 DNA reads TGTGCCAGCAGCCCAGGGGGACAGGGAAACAATGAGCAGTTCTTC.

To note about this clonotype: A much larger clone sits a single nucleotide away, making a read error possible. Since no conserved phenylalanine or tryptophan closes the CDR3, a read error is the likely cause. The V and J genes are TRBV6-1 and TRBJ2-5, with 8 bases aligning to TRBD1. The V and J ends lost 4 bases and 1 base, in that order; junction bases with no gene match: 5. CDR1 and CDR2 (germline): MNHNS, SASEGT. The CDR3 has 15 residues. CDR3 sequence: CASSVQDRAQETQYL. For the CDR3, the DNA is TGTGCCAGCAGTGTCCAGGACAGGGCCCAAGAGACCCAGTACTTA.

This clonotype was counted many times. The chain joins TRBV3-1 to TRBJ2-5, with 9 positions matching TRBD1. The CDR3 runs 15 residues. Trimming cost V 1 base and J 1 base; bases outside gene matches: 1. Germline assignment: CDR1 LGHDT and CDR2 YNNKEL (reference sequence). CDR3 sequence (DNA): TGTGCCAGCAGCCAAGGGGACAGGGTCCAAGAGACCCAGTACTTC. As protein: CASSQGDRVQETQYF.

This clonotype was observed a few times. This chain connects TRBV5-1 to TRBJ2-3; D might be TRBD2 (5 bases). This CDR3 is built from 15 residues. From germline, CDR1 is SGHRS and CDR2 YFSETQ. Trimming cost V 4 bases and J 0 bases, with 12 bases left between them. The CDR3 coding sequence is TGCGCCAGCAGCCCCTTGAGGACTAGCACAGATACGCAGTATTTT. It translates to CASSPLRTSTDTQYF. Drawing the rest from reference TRBV5-1 and TRBJ2-3, the complete variable domain is KAGVTQTPRYLIKTRGQQVTLSCSPISGHRSVSWYQQTPGQGLQFLFEYFSETQRNKGNFPGRFSGRQFSNSRSEMNVSTLELGDSALYLCASSPLRTSTDTQYFGPGTRLTVL.

At least ten counts were recorded for this clonotype. The chain couples TRBV4-1 to TRBJ1-2; no firm D call. CDR1 is MGHRA and CDR2 is YSYEKL in the germline V gene. This CDR3 contains 16 residues. Trimming removed 0 bases at V and 4 bases at J, with 15 bases between. CDR3 loop: CASSQDQASGTYGYTF. CDR3 DNA: TGCGCCAGCAGCCAAGATCAGGCCTCCGGTACCTATGGCTACACCTTC.

The genes are TRBV7-8 and TRBJ1-2; TRBD1 is a possible D gene (6 bases). Looked up from germline, CDR1 is SGHVS and CDR2 is FQNEAQ. Trimming pared 5 bases from V and 5 bases from J, leaving 15 bases between. The CDR3 loop spans 14 amino acids. The CDR3 DNA is TGTGCCAGCAGCAAGGGGGTACAGGGATATGGCTACACCTTC. It codes for CASSKGVQGYGYTF.

The table lists this clonotype with many counts. This rearrangement joins TRBV20-1 to TRBJ2-1, with D uncertain. The length of the CDR3 is 13 residues. Germline V lookup: CDR1 DFQATT, CDR2 SNEGSKA (reference sequence). Trimming stripped 3 bases from V and 3 bases from J, with 9 bases between. The CDR3 loop reads CSASRHLYNEQFF. CDR3 nucleotide sequence: TGCAGTGCTAGCCGGCACCTCTACAATGAGCAGTTCTTC.

The rearrangement links TRBV15 to TRBJ2-3, with 13 bases aligning to TRBD2. The CDR3 totals 18 residues. Germline assignment: CDR1 LNHNV and CDR2 YYDKDF (reference sequence). J gave up 0 bases and V 3 bases, and 6 bases lay outside the gene matches. The chain's CDR3 is CATSRGLAGPASTDTQYF. The CDR3 nucleotides are TGTGCCACCAGCAGGGGACTAGCGGGGCCTGCTAGCACAGATACGCAGTATTTT.

This clonotype was detected many times. The gene calls are TRBV5-1 and TRBJ2-7; 9 bases are shared with TRBD1. Germline V gene lookup returns CDR1 SGHRS and CDR2 YFSETQ. V lost 0 bases, J lost 2 bases, and 3 bases stayed unmatched. The CDR3 consists of 15 residues. The DNA of the CDR3 is TGCGCCAGCAGCTTGGTTGGACAGGGGACCTACGAGCAGTACTTC. Its protein is CASSLVGQGTYEQYF. Full variable domain (outside the CDR3, taken from reference TRBV5-1 and TRBJ2-7): KAGVTQTPRYLIKTRGQQVTLSCSPISGHRSVSWYQQTPGQGLQFLFEYFSETQRNKGNFPGRFSGRQFSNSRSEMNVSTLELGDSALYLCASSLVGQGTYEQYFGPGTRLTVT.

This clonotype has a handful of counts. In DNA, the CDR3 is TGTGCCAGCAGTTATTGGGGACAGGGGGCGAGAGATACGCAGTATTTT. Protein product: CASSYWGQGARDTQYF. The J gene is TRBJ2-3, the V gene TRBV6-5; 12 nucleotides line up with TRBD1. V dropped 3 bases and J dropped 5; count of bases not matched to a gene: 6. The CDR3 is made up of 16 amino acids. Germline V gene lookup returns CDR1 MNHEY and CDR2 SVGAGI.

In the case of this clonotype: This may be a read error, as it is one base from a much larger clone. This chain uses TRBV6-5 with TRBJ2-5; 9 bases fit TRBD1. Germline CDR1 reads MNHEY; CDR2 reads SVGAGI. The CDR3 extends over 14 amino acids. CDR3 DNA: TGTGCCAGCAGGCGACCGGGACAGGGAGAGACCCAGTGCTTC. Amino acids: CASRRPGQGETQCF.

In its sample, this clonotype was seen a few times. The genes are TRBV4-1 and TRBJ1-2, with D possibly being TRBD1 (5 bases). The CDR3 covers 15 residues. Trimming took off 1 base at V and 1 base at J, with 10 bases between the two ends. Germline V gene lookup returns CDR1 MGHRA and CDR2 YSYEKL. The CDR3, as DNA: TGCGCCAGCAGCCAAGGTGGGGGTCGTAACTATGGCTACACCTTC. Translation: CASSQGGGRNYGYTF.

The rearrangement uses TRBV27 and TRBJ1-1; D not certain. The CDR3 runs 18 residues. With 1 base removed from V and 3 bases from J, the gap between germline ends came to 21 bases. Germline-derived CDR1 and CDR2 are MNHEY and SMNVEV (reference sequence). The CDR3 DNA sequence: TGTGCCAGCAGTTTATTCCCCGGGCAGCGGAGCAGACACACTGAAGCTTTCTTT. Translating gives CASSLFPGQRSRHTEAFF.